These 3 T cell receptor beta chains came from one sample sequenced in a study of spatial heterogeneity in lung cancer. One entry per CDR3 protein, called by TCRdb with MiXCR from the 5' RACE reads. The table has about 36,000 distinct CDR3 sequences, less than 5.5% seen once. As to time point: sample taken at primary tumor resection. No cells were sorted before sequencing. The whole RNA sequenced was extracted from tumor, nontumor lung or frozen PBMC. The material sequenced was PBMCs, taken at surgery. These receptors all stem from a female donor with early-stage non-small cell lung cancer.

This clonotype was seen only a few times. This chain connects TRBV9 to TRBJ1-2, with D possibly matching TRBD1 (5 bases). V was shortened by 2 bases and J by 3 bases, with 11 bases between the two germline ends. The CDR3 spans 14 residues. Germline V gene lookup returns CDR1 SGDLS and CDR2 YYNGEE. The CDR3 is CASSVSGRDYGYTF. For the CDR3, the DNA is TGTGCCAGCAGCGTTTCAGGGAGGGACTATGGCTACACCTTC.

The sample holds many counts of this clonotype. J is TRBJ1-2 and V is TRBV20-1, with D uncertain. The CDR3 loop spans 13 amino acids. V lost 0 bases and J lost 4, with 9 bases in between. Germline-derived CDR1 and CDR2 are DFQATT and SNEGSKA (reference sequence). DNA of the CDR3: TGCAGTGCTAGAGATCCATCCGGCTATGGCTACACCTTC. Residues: CSARDPSGYGYTF.

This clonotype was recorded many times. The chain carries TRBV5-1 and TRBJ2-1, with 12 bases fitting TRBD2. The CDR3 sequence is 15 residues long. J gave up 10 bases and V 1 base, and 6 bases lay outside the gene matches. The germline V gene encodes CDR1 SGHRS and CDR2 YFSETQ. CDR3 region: CASSLRTSGVVEQFF. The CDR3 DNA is TGCGCCAGCAGCTTGAGGACTAGCGGGGTGGTCGAGCAGTTCTTC.